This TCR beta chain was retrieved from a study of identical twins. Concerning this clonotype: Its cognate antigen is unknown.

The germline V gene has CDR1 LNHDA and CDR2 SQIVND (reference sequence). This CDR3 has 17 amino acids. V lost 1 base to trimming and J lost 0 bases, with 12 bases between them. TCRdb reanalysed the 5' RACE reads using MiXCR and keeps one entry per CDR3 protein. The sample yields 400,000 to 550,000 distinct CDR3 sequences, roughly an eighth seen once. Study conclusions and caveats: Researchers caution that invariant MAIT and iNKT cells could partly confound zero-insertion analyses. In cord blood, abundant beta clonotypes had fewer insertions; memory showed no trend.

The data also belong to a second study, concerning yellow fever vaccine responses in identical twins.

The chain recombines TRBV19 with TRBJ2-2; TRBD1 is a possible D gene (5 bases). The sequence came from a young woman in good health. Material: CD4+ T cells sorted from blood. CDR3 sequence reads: CASSIARTLSNTGELFF. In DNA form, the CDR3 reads TGTGCCAGTAGTATAGCCCGGACACTTTCGAACACCGGGGAGCTGTTTTTT.